The 26 T cell receptor beta chains below were found in one sample sequenced in a study of spatial heterogeneity in lung cancer. As to time point: blood at routine non-recurrence follow-up after resection. Sequencing covered unsorted whole RNA taken from tumor, nontumor lung or frozen PBMC. TCRdb reanalysed the 5' RACE reads using MiXCR and keeps one entry per CDR3 protein. The sample includes about 52,000 distinct CDR3 sequences, less than 9.5% of them seen just once. Specimen: PBMCs, collected at follow-up. Every receptor here comes from a female donor with early-stage non-small cell lung cancer.

The CDR3 DNA reads TGTGCCAGCAGTTGGGAACATCCGAGCTCTGGAAACACCATATATTTT. It yields the protein CASSWEHPSSGNTIYF. The rearrangement uses TRBV6-5 and TRBJ1-3; D unclear. The germline V gene has CDR1 MNHEY and CDR2 SVGAGI. V lost 4 bases and J 0 bases, leaving 13 bases between the germline ends. This CDR3 spans 16 amino acids.

This clonotype showed up many times. The chain uses TRBV6-2 or TRBV6-3 and TRBJ2-5; 11 nucleotides line up with TRBD1. V was clipped by 6 bases and J by 5 bases; unmatched bases: 11. CDR1 is MNHEY, CDR2 SVGEGT, per germline. This CDR3 region has 16 residues. This CDR3 reads CASRPSGQGAGETQYF. The CDR3, as DNA: TGTGCCAGCAGGCCCTCTGGACAGGGGGCCGGGGAGACCCAGTACTTC.

The V gene is TRBV28, the J gene TRBJ1-2; 10 bases are a match to TRBD1. This CDR3 spans 16 amino acids. With V trimmed by 5 bases and J by 7 bases, 13 bases remained unmatched. Germline CDR1 is MDHEN and CDR2 is SYDVKM. CDR3 sequence reads: CASSVTGTGAPVGYTF. CDR3 sequence (DNA): TGTGCCAGCAGTGTGACCGGGACAGGGGCCCCCGTTGGCTACACCTTC.

Many counts were recorded for this clonotype. The chain couples TRBV7-6 to TRBJ2-7; possibly TRBD1 for D (5 bases). CDR3 size: 13 residues. Trimming pared 5 bases from V and 6 bases from J, leaving 14 bases between. Germline V gene lookup returns CDR1 SGHVS and CDR2 FNYEAQ. The chain's CDR3 is CASSPIGASEQYF. The CDR3 region has the DNA TGTGCCAGCAGCCCAATAGGGGCGAGCGAGCAGTACTTC.

This clonotype was found many times. J is TRBJ2-1 and V is TRBV7-2; D is unclear. Germline-derived CDR1 and CDR2 are SGHTA and FQGNSA. The CDR3 is 14 amino acids. V was pared by 3 bases and J by 2 bases, with 8 bases between. The CDR3 spells CASSFLQPYNEQFF. As DNA, the CDR3 is TGTGCCAGCAGCTTCTTACAGCCCTACAATGAGCAGTTCTTC.

A word on this clonotype: Since no conserved phenylalanine or tryptophan closes the CDR3, a read error is the likely cause. V usage is TRBV3-1 and J usage is TRBJ2-7; possible D gene TRBD2, 6 bases. CDR1 LGHDT and CDR2 YNNKEL come from the germline V gene (reference sequence). Trimming cost V 2 bases and J 7 bases, with 9 bases left between them. This CDR3 comprises 12 residues. This CDR3 is CASSQPGGEQYS. The CDR3 bases are TGTGCCAGCAGCCAACCAGGAGGGGAGCAGTACTCC.

In nucleotides, the CDR3 is TGTGCCAGCAGTGAAGATACGGACATTCAGTACTTC. It specifies CASSEDTDIQYF. The genes are TRBV2 and TRBJ2-4, with D unresolved. The germline V and J ends were trimmed by 1 base and 8 bases, with 6 bases remaining between them. Germline V gene data show CDR1 as SNHLY and CDR2 as FYNNEI. The CDR3 runs to 12 residues. Using reference TRBV2 and TRBJ2-4 for the parts outside the CDR3, the full variable domain is EPEVTQTPSHQVTQMGQEVILRCVPISNHLYFYWYRQILGQKVEFLVSFYNNEISEKSEIFDDQFSVERPDGSNFTLKIRSTKLEDSAMYFCASSEDTDIQYFGAGTRLSVL.

This clonotype was counted a few times. The chain combines TRBV7-2 with TRBJ1-3; 8 positions agree with TRBD1. The germline V gene has CDR1 SGHTA and CDR2 FQGNSA. Trimming took 8 bases from V and 5 from J; bases not matched to a gene: 17. The CDR3 runs to 17 residues. The CDR3 here is CASGLTGATLPRNTIYF. In DNA form, the CDR3 reads TGTGCCAGCGGGTTGACAGGGGCTACTCTCCCTCGAAACACCATATATTTT.

This clonotype was seen repeatedly, ten times or more. V usage is TRBV5-1 and J usage is TRBJ2-5, with a tentative D call TRBD2 (5 bases). V lost 0 bases, J lost 0 bases, and 12 bases lay in between. This CDR3 region has 16 residues. Germline-derived CDR1 and CDR2 are SGHRS and YFSETQ. DNA for the CDR3: TGCGCCAGCAGCTTGGGGACGGGGAGTAACCAAGAGACCCAGTACTTC. This codes for CASSLGTGSNQETQYF.

This clonotype was seen many times. The junction does not match germline at one end; this may be a read error. V gene TRBV2 combines with J gene TRBJ1-2; D gene ambiguous. Germline V gene data show CDR1 as SNHLY and CDR2 as FYNNEI. This CDR3 is built from 12 residues. The CDR3 here is CASSEEAGIGFF. Written as DNA, the CDR3 is TGTGCCAGCAGTGAAGAGGCAGGTATTGGTTTCTTC. The full variable domain, completed using reference TRBV2 and TRBJ1-2, is EPEVTQTPSHQVTQMGQEVILRCVPISNHLYFYWYRQILGQKVEFLVSFYNNEISEKSEIFDDQFSVERPDGSNFTLKIRSTKLEDSAMYFCASSEEAGIGFFGSGTRLTVV.

This clonotype showed up just a few times. The gene calls are TRBV18 and TRBJ1-2; D gene uncertain. Germline V gene lookup returns CDR1 KGHSH and CDR2 LQKENI. CDR3 size: 16 residues. V was trimmed by 3 bases and J by 4 bases, leaving 18 bases between them. CDR3 nucleotides: TGTGCCAGCTCACCTGGGCAGAACTACCTCGTCTATGGCTACACCTTC. This sequence encodes CASSPGQNYLVYGYTF.

The sample holds many counts of this clonotype. DNA for the CDR3: TGTGCCAGCAGCCAAACAGGGGGAAACCAGCCCCAGCATTTT. The encoded protein is CASSQTGGNQPQHF. The chain uses TRBV6-2 or TRBV6-3 and TRBJ1-5; 8 bases map to TRBD1. The ends lost 6 bases at V and 7 bases at J; junction bases unmatched: 8. The germline gives CDR1 MNHEY, CDR2 SVGEGT. The CDR3 spans 14 residues.

This clonotype has more than one count but fewer than ten. The CDR3 is CASSQGTEDSYNSPLHF. CDR3 coding DNA: TGCGCCAGCAGCCAAGGGACAGAAGATTCCTATAATTCACCCCTCCACTTT. The rearrangement uses TRBV4-3 and TRBJ1-6; tentative D call: TRBD1 (6 bases). Trimming took 1 base from V and 1 from J, leaving 11 bases between them. In germline, CDR1 is LGHNA, CDR2 YSLEER. The CDR3 sequence is 17 residues long.

This clonotype was detected many times. The chain joins TRBV12-3 or TRBV12-4 to TRBJ2-5; D is perhaps TRBD2 (6 bases). Trimming pared 2 bases from V and 5 bases from J, leaving 9 bases between. The CDR3 runs 13 residues. CDR3 in amino acids: CASSLRRGETQYF. Written as DNA, the CDR3 is TGTGCCAGCAGTTTAAGACGGGGGGAGACCCAGTACTTC.

Only a few counts were recorded for this clonotype. The gene calls are TRBV10-3 and TRBJ2-3; maybe TRBD1 (5 bases). Trimming took 2 bases from V and 2 from J, leaving 11 bases between them. CDR1 ENHRY and CDR2 SYGVKD come from the germline V gene. The CDR3 runs to 15 residues. The chain's CDR3 is CAISERGSTTDTQYF. The CDR3 coding sequence is TGTGCCATCAGTGAGAGGGGCTCGACCACAGATACGCAGTATTTT.

This clonotype was detected many times. The V gene is TRBV5-5, the J gene TRBJ1-5; D is ambiguous. This CDR3 is 14 amino acids long. Germline lookup yields CDR1 SGHKS and CDR2 YYEKEE (reference sequence). V lost 4 bases and J 0 bases, leaving 8 bases between the germline ends. CDR3 residues: CASSTTFSNQPQHF. As DNA, the CDR3 is TGTGCCAGCAGCACAACATTTAGCAATCAGCCCCAGCATTTT.

This chain links TRBV28 with TRBJ2-1; 11 bases agree with TRBD1. The CDR3 sequence is 16 residues long. Germline CDR1 and CDR2: MDHEN and SYDVKM. J lost 6 bases, V lost 4 bases, and 8 bases had no gene match. The CDR3 DNA sequence: TGTGCCAGCAGTTCACTCCGGGACAGGGGGAGCAATGAGCAGTTCTTC. Translated: CASSSLRDRGSNEQFF.

Many counts were recorded for this clonotype. The CDR3 region has the DNA TGCAGCGTTGATTGGGGCCGGGACACTGAAGCTTTCTTT. It codes for CSVDWGRDTEAFF. The rearrangement links TRBV29-1 to TRBJ1-1, with D perhaps TRBD1 (5 bases). The ends were cut back, 3 bases at V and 3 bases at J, with 11 bases in the middle. Germline V gives CDR1 SQVTM, CDR2 ANQGSEA. The CDR3 loop spans 13 amino acids.

The sample holds many counts of this clonotype. The chain combines TRBV4-1 with TRBJ2-7; 7 bases agree with TRBD2. Trimming removed 4 bases from V and 4 bases from J; junction bases left unmatched: 13. Germline values: CDR1 MGHRA, CDR2 YSYEKL. The CDR3 runs 16 residues. The CDR3 region is CASSLQVPLAAYEQYF. As DNA, the CDR3 is TGCGCCAGCAGCCTCCAGGTTCCCCTAGCGGCGTACGAGCAGTACTTC.

This clonotype was seen a few times. This CDR3 reads CASSFRAGGTGELFF. CDR3 in DNA: TGTGCCAGCAGCTTTCGGGCAGGGGGCACCGGGGAGCTGTTTTTT. This chain links TRBV7-2 with TRBJ2-2, with 7 positions matching TRBD1. This CDR3 region has 15 residues. Per the germline V gene, CDR1 is SGHTA and CDR2 is FQGNSA. Trimming cost V 3 bases and J 4 bases; bases outside gene matches: 5.

This clonotype has ten or more counts. The genes are TRBV3-1 and TRBJ2-3; 7 bases fit TRBD1. J lost 5 bases, V lost 6 bases, and 5 bases had no gene match. This CDR3 spans 13 amino acids. CDR1 LGHDT and CDR2 YNNKEL come from the germline V gene (reference sequence). CDR3 protein: CASRQPGGDTQYF. In nucleotides, the CDR3 is TGTGCCAGCAGACAACCAGGGGGAGATACGCAGTATTTT.

Comments on this clonotype: A much larger clone lies a single base off, so this may be a read error. The CDR3 carries no conserved terminal phenylalanine or tryptophan, so it likely arises from a read error. The rearrangement joins TRBV20-1 to TRBJ2-3, with a possible D match to TRBD2 (6 bases). CDR3 length: 14 amino acids. The germline V gene has CDR1 DFQATT and CDR2 SNEGSKA (reference sequence). CDR3 DNA sequence: TGCAGCTCGAAAATCCGAGCGGGCCCAGATACGCAGTATTCT. Its protein is CSSKIRAGPDTQYS.

This clonotype was counted at least ten times. The V and J genes are TRBV13 and TRBJ2-3, with D perhaps matching TRBD2 (6 bases). Between the trimmed V and J ends, which lost 2 bases and 0 bases, there was a span of 15 bases. CDR1 is PRHDT, CDR2 FYEKMQ, per germline (reference sequence). The CDR3 runs 17 residues. CDR3 amino acids: CASSLILALGSTDTQYF. CDR3 DNA sequence: TGTGCCAGCAGCTTAATCCTAGCGTTGGGGAGCACAGATACGCAGTATTTT.

This clonotype was counted between two and nine times. For the CDR3, the DNA is TGCAGTGCTGTCTCTGGGGGCATCTATAATTCACCCCTCCACTTT. It translates to CSAVSGGIYNSPLHF. This chain links TRBV20-1 with TRBJ1-6; D is possibly TRBD1 (6 bases). The CDR3 length is 15 residues. Germline V lookup: CDR1 DFQATT, CDR2 SNEGSKA (reference sequence). Deletions cut 5 bases from V and 3 bases from J, with 14 bases between.

This clonotype occurred a few times. The gene calls are TRBV25-1 and TRBJ2-7; D perhaps matches TRBD2 (5 bases). V dropped 8 bases and J dropped 6 bases, with 17 bases sitting between them. The V gene's germline CDR1 is MGHDK and CDR2 SYGVNS. The CDR3 has 13 residues. The CDR3 nucleotides are TGTGCCAGCGGTCCTGATCTCCGGGGCGAGCAGTACTTC. Translated: CASGPDLRGEQYF.

In this sample, this clonotype turned up many times. The chain carries TRBV9 and TRBJ1-4; TRBD1 agrees at 9 bases. The CDR3 totals 16 residues. CDR1 and CDR2 from the germline V gene are SGDLS and YYNGEE. V was clipped by 3 bases and J by 10 bases; unmatched bases: 13. CDR3 in DNA: TGTGCCAGCAGCGAAGGAACGACAGGGGGGAGTGGAAAACTGTTTTTT. Protein product: CASSEGTTGGSGKLFF.